The TCR beta chain under discussion was sequenced for a study of human CD8 memory T cell subsets. This CDR3 spans 13 amino acids. Germline V gene lookup returns CDR1 SQVTM and CDR2 ANQGSEA. CD8+ T cells were isolated by negative magnetic selection. Scientists made TCR beta libraries using UMI-labeled 5' RACE. TCRdb re-called the 5' RACE reads; every CDR3 protein appears as one record, without DNA. The sample table sets out more than 15,000 distinct CDR3 sequences. The sequence was collected from a human donor in good health. V gene TRBV29-1 combines with J gene TRBJ1-1; lacking DNA, the TRBD1 call made by TCRdb goes unchecked. Source material: CD8+ stem-like memory T cells (TSCM and TCM) sorted from PBMCs. Subset denoted: stem-like memory CD8 T cells (TSTEM), CCR7+ PD-1- TIGIT-. CDR3 protein: CSVEGQGGPEAFF.